A selection of T cell receptor beta chains follows, all from one sample in a study of early stage breast cancer tumors. This table comes from immunoSEQ multiplex PCR, and its TCRdb copy is limited to in-frame clones, with some not included. The sample has fewer than 75,000 clones; over 65% are singletons. The sample comprised blood. Receptors originate from a person aged 25 to 40 with breast cancer. CDR3s include the opening cysteine and the closing phenylalanine or tryptophan. A D gene is named only where the DNA matches it firmly. Part of the rows lack a size; the others show once, few, many or a class for expanded clones.

v_call	d_call	j_call	clone_size	cdr3_aa	cdr3_nt
TRBV7-9	NA	TRBJ1-2	few	CASSLPTAGAYGYTF	TGTGCCAGCAGCTTACCGACGGCAGGGGCCTATGGCTACACCTTC
TRBV4-1	NA	TRBJ2-1	NA	CASSLGNEQFF	TGCGCCAGCAGCCTTGGTAATGAGCAGTTCTTC
TRBV7-2	NA	TRBJ2-1	NA	CASSFGGRRRNEQFF	TGTGCCAGCAGCTTTGGGGGGAGGAGGCGCAATGAGCAGTTCTTC
TRBV13	NA	TRBJ1-4	NA	CASSIEGEKLFF	TGTGCCAGCAGCATCGAGGGGGAAAAACTGTTTTTT
TRBV15	NA	TRBJ1-2	NA	CATSRDARGYGYTF	TGTGCCACCAGCAGAGATGCCAGGGGCTATGGCTACACCTTC
TRBV10-1	TRBD1	TRBJ1-5	few	CASSRTGQPQHF	TGCGCCAGCAGCCGGACAGGGCAGCCCCAGCATTTT
TRBV7-8	NA	TRBJ1-1	NA	CASKVTGKVEAFF	TGTGCCAGCAAGGTCACAGGGAAGGTTGAAGCTTTCTTT
TRBV5-1	NA	TRBJ2-7	NA	CASSANRDPSYEQYF	TGCGCCAGCAGCGCCAATCGGGACCCCTCTTACGAGCAGTACTTC
TRBV10-1	NA	TRBJ1-1	NA	CASRGGRSTPLNTEAFF	TGCGCCAGCAGGGGGGGGAGGAGCACACCCTTAAACACTGAAGCTTTCTTT
TRBV4-3	TRBD1	TRBJ2-7	NA	CASSPNRDRGLYEQYF	TGCGCCAGCAGCCCGAACCGGGACAGGGGACTTTACGAGCAGTACTTC
TRBV27	NA	TRBJ2-7	once	CASSLRGGNEQYF	TGTGCCAGCAGTTTGAGGGGGGGGAATGAGCAGTACTTC